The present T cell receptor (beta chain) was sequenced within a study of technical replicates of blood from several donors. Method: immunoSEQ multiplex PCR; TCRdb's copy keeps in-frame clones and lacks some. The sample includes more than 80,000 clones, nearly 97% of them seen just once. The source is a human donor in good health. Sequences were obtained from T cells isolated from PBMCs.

The DNA of the CDR3 is TGTGCCAGCAGTTTATCAGGCGAGGCTGGTGAAAAACTGTTTTTT. Its protein product is CASSLSGEAGEKLFF. The V call is TRBV27, the J call TRBJ1-4; D gene ambiguous. V shed 0 bases and J shed 7 bases, with 12 bases lying between them. The CDR3 sequence is 15 residues long. Per the germline V gene, CDR1 is MNHEY and CDR2 is SMNVEV (reference sequence).